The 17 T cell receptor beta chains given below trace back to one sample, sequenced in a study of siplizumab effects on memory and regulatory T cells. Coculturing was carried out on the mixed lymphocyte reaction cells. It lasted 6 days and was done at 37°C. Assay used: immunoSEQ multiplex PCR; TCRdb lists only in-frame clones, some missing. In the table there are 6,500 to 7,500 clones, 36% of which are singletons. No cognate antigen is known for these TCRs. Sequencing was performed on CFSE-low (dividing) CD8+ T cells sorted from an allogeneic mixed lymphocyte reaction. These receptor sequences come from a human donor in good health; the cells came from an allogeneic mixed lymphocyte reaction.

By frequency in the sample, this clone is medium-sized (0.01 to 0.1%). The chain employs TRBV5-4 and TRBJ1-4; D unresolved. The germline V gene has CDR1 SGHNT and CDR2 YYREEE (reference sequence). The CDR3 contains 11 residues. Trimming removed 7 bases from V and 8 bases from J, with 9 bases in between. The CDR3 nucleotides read TGTGCCAGCGGCTCCGGGGAAAAACTGTTTTTT. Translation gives CASGSGEKLFF.

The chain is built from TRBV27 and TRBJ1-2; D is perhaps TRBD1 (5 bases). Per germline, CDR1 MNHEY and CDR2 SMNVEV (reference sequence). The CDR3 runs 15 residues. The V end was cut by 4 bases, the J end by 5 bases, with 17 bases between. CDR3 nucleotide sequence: TGTGCCAGCAGTTCCCTTATCGGGGGACTATATGGCTACACCTTC. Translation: CASSSLIGGLYGYTF.

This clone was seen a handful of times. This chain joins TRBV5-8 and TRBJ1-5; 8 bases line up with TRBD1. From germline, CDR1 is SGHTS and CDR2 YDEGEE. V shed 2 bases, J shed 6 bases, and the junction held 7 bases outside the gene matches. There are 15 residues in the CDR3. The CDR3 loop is CASSFGTGNVQPQHF. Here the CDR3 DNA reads TGTGCCAGCAGCTTCGGGACAGGAAATGTTCAGCCCCAGCATTTT.

The CDR3 region has the DNA TGTGCCAGCAGCTTAGCAGGGGCGAAGGAAGCTTTCTTT. It is translated as CASSLAGAKEAFF. The chain has TRBV13 and TRBJ1-1; D possibly corresponds to TRBD1 (6 bases). Trimming cost V 1 base and J 8 bases, with 11 bases left between them. CDR1 PRHDT and CDR2 FYEKMQ come from the germline V gene (reference sequence). This CDR3 contains 13 residues.

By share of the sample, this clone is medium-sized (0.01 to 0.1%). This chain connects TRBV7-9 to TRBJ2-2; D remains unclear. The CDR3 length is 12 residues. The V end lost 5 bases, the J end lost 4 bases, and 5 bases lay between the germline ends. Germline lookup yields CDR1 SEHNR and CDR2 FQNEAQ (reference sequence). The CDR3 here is CASSQTTGELFF. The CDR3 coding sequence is TGTGCCAGCAGCCAAACCACCGGGGAGCTGTTTTTT.

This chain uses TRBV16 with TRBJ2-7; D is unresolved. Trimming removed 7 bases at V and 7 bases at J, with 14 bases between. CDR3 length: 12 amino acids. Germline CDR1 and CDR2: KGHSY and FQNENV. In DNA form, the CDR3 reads TGTGCCAGCATGGGTACCCTCGGGGAGCAGTACTTC. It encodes CASMGTLGEQYF.

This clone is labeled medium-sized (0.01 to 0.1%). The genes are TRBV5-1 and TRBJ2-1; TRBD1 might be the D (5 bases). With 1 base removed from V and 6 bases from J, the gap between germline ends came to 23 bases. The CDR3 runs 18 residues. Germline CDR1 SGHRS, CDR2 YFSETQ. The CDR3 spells CASSLSVGGAGLVNEQFF. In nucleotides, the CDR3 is TGCGCCAGCAGCTTGAGCGTCGGTGGCGCAGGGTTGGTCAATGAGCAGTTCTTC.

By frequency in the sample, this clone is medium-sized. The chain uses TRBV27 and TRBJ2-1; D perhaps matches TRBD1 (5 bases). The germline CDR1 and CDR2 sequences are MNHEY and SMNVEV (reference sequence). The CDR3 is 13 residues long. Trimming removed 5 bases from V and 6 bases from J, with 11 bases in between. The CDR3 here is CASSIQVPNEQFF. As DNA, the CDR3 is TGTGCCAGCAGTATACAGGTCCCCAATGAGCAGTTCTTC.

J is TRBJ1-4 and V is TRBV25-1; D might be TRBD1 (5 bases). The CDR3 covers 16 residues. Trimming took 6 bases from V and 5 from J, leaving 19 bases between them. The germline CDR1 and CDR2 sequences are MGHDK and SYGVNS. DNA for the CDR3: TGTGCCAGCAGCGTCCTACGGGGGGATAGGAATGAAAAACTGTTTTTT. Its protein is CASSVLRGDRNEKLFF.

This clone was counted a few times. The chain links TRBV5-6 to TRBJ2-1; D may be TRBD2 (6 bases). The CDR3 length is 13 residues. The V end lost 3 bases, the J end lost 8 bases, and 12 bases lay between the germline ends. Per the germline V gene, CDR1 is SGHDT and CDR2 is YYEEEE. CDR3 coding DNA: TGTGCCAGCAGCTCGACTAGTATCTATGAGCAGTTCTTC. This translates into CASSSTSIYEQFF. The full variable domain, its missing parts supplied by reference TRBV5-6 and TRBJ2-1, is DAGVTQSPTHLIKTRGQQVTLRCSPKSGHDTVSWYQQALGQGPQFIFQYYEEEERQRGNFPDRFSGHQFPNYSSELNVNALLLGDSALYLCASSSTSIYEQFFGPGTRLTVL.

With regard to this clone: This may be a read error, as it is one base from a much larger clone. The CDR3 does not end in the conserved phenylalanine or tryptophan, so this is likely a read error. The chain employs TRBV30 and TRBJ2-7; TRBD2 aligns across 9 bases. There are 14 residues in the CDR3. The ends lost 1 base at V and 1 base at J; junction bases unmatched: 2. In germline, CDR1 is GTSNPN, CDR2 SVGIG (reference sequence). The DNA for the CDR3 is TGTGCCTGGAGTGGGACTAGCGAATCCTACGAGCAGTACCTC. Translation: CAWSGTSESYEQYL.

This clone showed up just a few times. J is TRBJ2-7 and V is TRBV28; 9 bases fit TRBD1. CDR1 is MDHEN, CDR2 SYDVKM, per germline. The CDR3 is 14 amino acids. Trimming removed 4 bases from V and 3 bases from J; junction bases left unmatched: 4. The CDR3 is CASSSGTGIYEQYF. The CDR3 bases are TGTGCCAGCAGTTCCGGGACAGGGATCTACGAGCAGTACTTC.

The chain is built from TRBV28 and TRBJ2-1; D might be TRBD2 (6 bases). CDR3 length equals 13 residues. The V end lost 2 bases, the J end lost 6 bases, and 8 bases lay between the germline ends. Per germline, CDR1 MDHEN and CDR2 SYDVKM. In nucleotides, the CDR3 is TGTGCCAGCAGTTTAGGAGGGTCCAATGAGCAGTTCTTC. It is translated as CASSLGGSNEQFF.

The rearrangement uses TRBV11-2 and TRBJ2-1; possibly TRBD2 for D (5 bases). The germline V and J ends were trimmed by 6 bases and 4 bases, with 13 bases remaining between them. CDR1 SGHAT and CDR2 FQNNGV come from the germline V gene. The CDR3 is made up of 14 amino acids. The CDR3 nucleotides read TGTGCCAGCAGTCCCCTTGAGCGGTACAATGAGCAGTTCTTC. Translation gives CASSPLERYNEQFF.

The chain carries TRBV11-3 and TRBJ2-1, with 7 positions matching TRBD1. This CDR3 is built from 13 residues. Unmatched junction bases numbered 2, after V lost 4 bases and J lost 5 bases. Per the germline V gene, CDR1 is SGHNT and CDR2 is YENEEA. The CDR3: CASSSRGNNEQFF. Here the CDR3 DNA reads TGTGCCAGCAGCTCCAGGGGGAACAATGAGCAGTTCTTC.

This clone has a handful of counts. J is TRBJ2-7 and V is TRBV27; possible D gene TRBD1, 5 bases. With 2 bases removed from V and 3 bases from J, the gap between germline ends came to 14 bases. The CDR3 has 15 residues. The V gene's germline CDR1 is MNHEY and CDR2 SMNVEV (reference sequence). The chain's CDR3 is CASSLTGSNHYEQYF. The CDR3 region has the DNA TGTGCCAGCAGTTTAACAGGATCTAACCACTACGAGCAGTACTTC.

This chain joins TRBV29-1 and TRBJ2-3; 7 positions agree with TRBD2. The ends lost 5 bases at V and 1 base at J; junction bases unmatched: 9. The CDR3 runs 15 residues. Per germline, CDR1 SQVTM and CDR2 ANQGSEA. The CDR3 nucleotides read TGCAGCGTTACCGGACTAGATCGGGGCACAGATACGCAGTATTTT. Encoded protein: CSVTGLDRGTDTQYF.